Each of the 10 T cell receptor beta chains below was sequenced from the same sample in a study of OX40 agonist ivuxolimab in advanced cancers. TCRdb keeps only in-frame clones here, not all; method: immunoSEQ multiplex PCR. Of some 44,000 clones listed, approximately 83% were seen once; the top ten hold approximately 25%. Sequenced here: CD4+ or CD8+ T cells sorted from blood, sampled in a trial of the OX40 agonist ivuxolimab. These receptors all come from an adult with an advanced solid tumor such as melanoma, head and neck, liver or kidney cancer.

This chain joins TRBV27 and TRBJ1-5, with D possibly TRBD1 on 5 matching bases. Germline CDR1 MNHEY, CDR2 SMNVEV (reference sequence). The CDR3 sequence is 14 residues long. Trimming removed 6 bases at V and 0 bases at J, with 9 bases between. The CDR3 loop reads CASSQGVSNQPQHF. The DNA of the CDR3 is TGTGCCAGCAGCCAAGGGGTTAGCAATCAGCCCCAGCATTTT.

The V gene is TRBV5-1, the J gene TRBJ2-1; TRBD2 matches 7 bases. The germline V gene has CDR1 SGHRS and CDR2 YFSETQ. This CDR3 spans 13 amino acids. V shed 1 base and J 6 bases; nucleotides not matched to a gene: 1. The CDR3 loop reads CASSLSSGNEQFF. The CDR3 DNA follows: TGCGCCAGCAGCTTGTCTAGCGGCAATGAGCAGTTCTTC.

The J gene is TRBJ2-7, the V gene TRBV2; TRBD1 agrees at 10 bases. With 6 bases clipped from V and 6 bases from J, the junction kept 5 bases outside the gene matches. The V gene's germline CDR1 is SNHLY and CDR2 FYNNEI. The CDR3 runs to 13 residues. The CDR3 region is CASSRQGAPEQYF. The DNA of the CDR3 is TGTGCCAGCAGCCGACAGGGGGCGCCCGAGCAGTACTTC.

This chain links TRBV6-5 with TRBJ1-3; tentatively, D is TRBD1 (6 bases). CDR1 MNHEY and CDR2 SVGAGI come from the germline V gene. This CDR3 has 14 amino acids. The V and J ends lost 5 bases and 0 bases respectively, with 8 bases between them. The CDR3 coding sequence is TGTGCCAGCAGTAGGACAGACTCTGGAAACACCATATATTTT. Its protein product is CASSRTDSGNTIYF.

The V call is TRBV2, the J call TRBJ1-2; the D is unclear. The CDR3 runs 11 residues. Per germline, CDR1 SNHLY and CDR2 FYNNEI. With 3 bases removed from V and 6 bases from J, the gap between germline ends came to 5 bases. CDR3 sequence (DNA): TGTGCCAGCAGTGAGGACGATGGCTACACCTTC. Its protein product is CASSEDDGYTF. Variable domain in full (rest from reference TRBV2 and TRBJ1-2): EPEVTQTPSHQVTQMGQEVILRCVPISNHLYFYWYRQILGQKVEFLVSFYNNEISEKSEIFDDQFSVERPDGSNFTLKIRSTKLEDSAMYFCASSEDDGYTFGSGTRLTVV.

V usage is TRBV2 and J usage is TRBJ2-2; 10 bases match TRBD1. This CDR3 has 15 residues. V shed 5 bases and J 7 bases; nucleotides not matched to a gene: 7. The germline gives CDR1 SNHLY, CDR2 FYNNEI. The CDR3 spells CASSPDRGRGGELFF. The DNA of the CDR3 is TGTGCCAGCAGTCCAGACAGGGGGCGCGGCGGGGAGCTGTTTTTT.

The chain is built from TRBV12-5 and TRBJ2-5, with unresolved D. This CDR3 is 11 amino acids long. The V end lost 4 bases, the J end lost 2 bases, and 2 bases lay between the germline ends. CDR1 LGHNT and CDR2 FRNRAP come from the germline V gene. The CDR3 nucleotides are TGTGCTAGTGGTTATCAAGAGACCCAGTACTTC. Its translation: CASGYQETQYF.

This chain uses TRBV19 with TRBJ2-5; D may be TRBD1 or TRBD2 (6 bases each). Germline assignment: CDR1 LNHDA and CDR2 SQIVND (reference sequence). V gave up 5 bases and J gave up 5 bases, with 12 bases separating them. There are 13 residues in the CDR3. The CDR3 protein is CASSRGLAETQYF. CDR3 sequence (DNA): TGTGCCAGTAGTCGGGGGCTGGCGGAGACCCAGTACTTC.

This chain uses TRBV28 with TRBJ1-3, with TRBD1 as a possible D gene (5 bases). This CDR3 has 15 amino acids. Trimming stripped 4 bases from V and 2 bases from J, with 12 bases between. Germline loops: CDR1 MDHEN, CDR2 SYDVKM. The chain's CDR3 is CASSSDSYTGNTIYF. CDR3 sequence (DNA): TGTGCCAGCAGTTCAGACAGCTACACTGGAAACACCATATATTTT. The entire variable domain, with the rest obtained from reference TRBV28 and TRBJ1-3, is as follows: DVKVTQSSRYLVKRTGEKVFLECVQDMDHENMFWYRQDPGLGLRLIYFSYDVKMKEKGDIPEGYSVSREKKERFSLILESASTNQTSMYLCASSSDSYTGNTIYFGEGSWLTVV.

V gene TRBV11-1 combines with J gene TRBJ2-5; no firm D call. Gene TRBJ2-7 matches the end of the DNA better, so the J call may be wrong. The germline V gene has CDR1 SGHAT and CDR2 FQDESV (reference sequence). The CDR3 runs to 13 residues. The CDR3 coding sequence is TGTGCCAGCAGCTCGCCCGCCCAAGGCGAGCAGTACTTC. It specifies CASSSPAQGEQYF.